One sample yielded the 5 T cell receptor beta chains listed below, sequenced in a study of T cell responses to AZD1222 COVID-19 vaccine. Data came from immunoSEQ multiplex PCR; TCRdb stores just in-frame clones and leaves some out. The sample lists some 180,000 clones; around 85% were seen once. The material sequenced was peripheral blood, taken 28 days after the second AZD1222 dose. All receptors come from an adult who received the AZD1222 COVID-19 vaccine.

This clone has only one observation. The gene calls are TRBV28 and TRBJ1-4; TRBD1 might be the D (5 bases). CDR3 length: 15 residues. Germline CDR1 reads MDHEN; CDR2 reads SYDVKM. Deletions cut 5 bases from V and 8 bases from J, with 18 bases between. CDR3 protein: CASSRPGDLREKLFF. CDR3 sequence (DNA): TGTGCCAGCAGTCGACCGGGGGATTTGAGGGAAAAACTGTTTTTT.

The CDR3 here is CASSNTGGARLGYTF. The CDR3 bases are TGTGCCAGTAGTAATACAGGGGGCGCGAGATTGGGCTACACCTTC. V gene TRBV19 combines with J gene TRBJ1-2, with 9 bases fitting TRBD1. Germline CDR1 LNHDA, CDR2 SQIVND (reference sequence). This CDR3 region has 15 residues. V was clipped by 4 bases and J by 8 bases; unmatched bases: 11.

The chain links TRBV6-6 to TRBJ1-1; D is unresolved. The CDR3 loop spans 11 amino acids. V was shortened by 5 bases and J by 4 bases, with 5 bases between the two germline ends. Germline V gives CDR1 MNHNY, CDR2 SVGAGI (reference sequence). In nucleotides, the CDR3 is TGTGCCAGCAGTCTTAGCACTGAAGCTTTCTTT. Its protein product is CASSLSTEAFF.

This chain links TRBV4-1 with TRBJ1-2; D ambiguous. Germline assignment: CDR1 MGHRA and CDR2 YSYEKL. The CDR3 loop spans 16 amino acids. Trimming took 1 base from V and 8 from J, leaving 20 bases between them. The CDR3 DNA reads TGCGCCAGCAGCCAAGTACCCCCGACCGGGAAAGAAGGCTACACCTTC. This sequence encodes CASSQVPPTGKEGYTF.

V usage is TRBV3-1 (or the pseudogene TRBV3-2) and J usage is TRBJ2-7; 8 bases match TRBD1. Germline trimming cut 2 bases from V and 6 bases from J; bases unmatched to any gene: 6. The CDR3 is 14 amino acids. CDR1 is LGHDT, CDR2 YNNKEL, per germline (reference sequence). The CDR3 DNA sequence: TGTGCCAGCAGCCAAATGGCAACAGGGGGCGAGCAGTACTTC. This gives the protein CASSQMATGGEQYF.